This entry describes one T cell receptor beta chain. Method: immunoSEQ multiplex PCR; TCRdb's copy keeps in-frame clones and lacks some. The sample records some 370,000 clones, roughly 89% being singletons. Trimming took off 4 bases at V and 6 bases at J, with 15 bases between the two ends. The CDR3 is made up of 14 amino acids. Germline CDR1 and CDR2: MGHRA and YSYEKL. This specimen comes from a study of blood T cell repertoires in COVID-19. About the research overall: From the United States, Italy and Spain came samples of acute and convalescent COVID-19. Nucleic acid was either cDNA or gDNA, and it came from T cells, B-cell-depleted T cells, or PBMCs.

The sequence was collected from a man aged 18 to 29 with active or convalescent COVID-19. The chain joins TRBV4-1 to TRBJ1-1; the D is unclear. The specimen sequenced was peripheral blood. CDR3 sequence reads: CASSLRPGEAEAFF. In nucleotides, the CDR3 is TGCGCCAGCAGCCTCAGGCCCGGGGAGGCTGAAGCTTTCTTT.